This T cell receptor (beta chain) was captured by sequencing in a study of blood T cell repertoires in COVID-19. V lost 6 bases and J lost 2, with 14 bases in between. Per germline, CDR1 SEHNR and CDR2 FQNEAQ (reference sequence). The CDR3 consists of 15 residues. The assay was immunoSEQ multiplex PCR, and TCRdb's table has in-frame clones only and misses some. The repertoire holds fewer than 130,000 clones, with roughly 69% as singletons. Input material: peripheral blood. This clonotype originated in an elderly man with acute or convalescent COVID-19. The chain employs TRBV7-9 and TRBJ1-3; possibly TRBD1 for D (6 bases). CDR3 protein: CASRPGHNPGNTIYF. DNA for the CDR3: TGTGCCAGCAGACCGGGACACAACCCTGGAAACACCATATATTTT.